This T cell receptor beta chain comes out of a study of response to subunit inactivated influenza vaccine. Comments on this clonotype: Its antigen is undetermined.

TCRdb reanalysed the RT-PCR reads using MiXCR and keeps one entry per CDR3 protein. The sample carries about 540,000 distinct CDR3 sequences, around 15% recorded once. Findings of the study overall: New T cells are recruited in small numbers by each seasonal influenza vaccination, according to the authors' suggestion.

Trimming cost V 2 bases and J 3 bases, with 11 bases left between them. Germline lookup yields CDR1 MNHEY and CDR2 SVGAGI. The CDR3 totals 14 residues. The chain links TRBV6-5 to TRBJ2-7; D assignment may be TRBD1 or TRBD2 (6 bases each). The receptor comes from a man between 50 and 59 years old who received an inactivated influenza vaccine. This sample comprised PBMCs from blood, obtained roughly 13 days after vaccination. For the CDR3, the DNA is TGTGCCAGCAGTTACGGGGGGCGGAACTACGAGCAGTACTTC. As protein: CASSYGGRNYEQYF.